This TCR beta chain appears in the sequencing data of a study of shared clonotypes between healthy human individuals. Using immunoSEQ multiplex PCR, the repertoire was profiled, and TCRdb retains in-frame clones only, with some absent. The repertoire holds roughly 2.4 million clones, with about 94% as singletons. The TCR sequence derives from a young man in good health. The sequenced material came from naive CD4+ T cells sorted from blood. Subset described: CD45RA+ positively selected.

CDR3: CSARQGTSEQYF. The CDR3 DNA sequence: TGCAGCGCCCGACAGGGAACAAGTGAGCAGTACTTC. This chain links TRBV29-1 with TRBJ2-7, with 7 bases lining up with TRBD1. The CDR3 is 12 residues long. Germline V CDR1 and CDR2: SQVTM, ANQGSEA. The junction had 10 bases not matched to a gene; V was cut back by 7 bases and J by 7 bases.